Shown below are 29 T cell receptor beta chains from a single sample sequenced in a study of blood T cell repertoires in COVID-19. TCRdb keeps only in-frame clones here, not all; method: immunoSEQ multiplex PCR. The data show some 110,000 clones, 82% seen once. Sequenced input: peripheral blood. Receptors were obtained from a man between 65 and 79 years old with acute or convalescent COVID-19.

The chain uses TRBV5-1 and TRBJ1-1; D is possibly TRBD1 (5 bases). V was pared by 0 bases and J by 3 bases, with 15 bases between. Germline V lookup: CDR1 SGHRS, CDR2 YFSETQ. There are 16 residues in the CDR3. Here the CDR3 DNA reads TGCGCCAGCAGCTTGGAGTACGCCAGGGAGGACACTGAAGCTTTCTTT. This codes for CASSLEYAREDTEAFF.

The chain joins TRBV27 to TRBJ2-3, with 8 positions matching TRBD2. The germline CDR1 and CDR2 sequences are MNHEY and SMNVEV (reference sequence). This CDR3 spans 16 amino acids. The V and J ends lost 7 bases and 2 bases, in that order; junction bases with no gene match: 11. CDR3: CASTGGAGSYTDTQYF. In DNA, the CDR3 is TGTGCCAGCACCGGGGGGGCAGGGTCGTACACAGATACGCAGTATTTT.

V gene TRBV24-1 combines with J gene TRBJ2-2, with TRBD1 identical over 11 bases. The germline V gene encodes CDR1 KGHDR and CDR2 SFDVKD. Unmatched junction bases numbered 3, after V lost 6 bases and J lost 7 bases. The CDR3 loop spans 14 amino acids. The CDR3 reads CATSWTGGIGELFF. In DNA form, the CDR3 reads TGTGCCACCAGTTGGACAGGGGGCATCGGGGAGCTGTTTTTT.

This chain joins TRBV2 and TRBJ2-2, with D hard to call. The V end was cut by 6 bases, the J end by 1 base, with 15 bases between. Germline V gene data show CDR1 as SNHLY and CDR2 as FYNNEI. The CDR3 length is 16 residues. The CDR3 DNA reads TGTGCCAGCAGGTCAGAGGCCTCACTGAACACCGGGGAGCTGTTTTTT. The encoded protein is CASRSEASLNTGELFF.

V usage is TRBV5-1 and J usage is TRBJ1-3, with D possibly TRBD1 on 5 matching bases. CDR3 size: 14 residues. The V end was cut by 4 bases, the J end by 2 bases, with 10 bases between. The germline V gene encodes CDR1 SGHRS and CDR2 YFSETQ. The CDR3 protein is CASSQQGAGNTIYF. The CDR3 nucleotides are TGCGCCAGCAGCCAGCAGGGTGCTGGAAACACCATATATTTT.

The V and J genes are TRBV28 and TRBJ2-5, with D maybe TRBD1 (5 bases). In germline, CDR1 is MDHEN, CDR2 SYDVKM. V lost 6 bases and J lost 2, with 13 bases in between. The CDR3 consists of 14 residues. In nucleotides, the CDR3 is TGTGCCAGCAGGGCGACAGCTACTCAAGAGACCCAGTACTTC. Translating gives CASRATATQETQYF.

J is TRBJ1-4 and V is TRBV18; 9 bases are shared with TRBD1. In germline, CDR1 is KGHSH, CDR2 LQKENI. This CDR3 spans 15 amino acids. With 2 bases clipped from V and 7 bases from J, the junction kept 5 bases outside the gene matches. The CDR3 loop is CASSPAGTGIEKLFF. The CDR3 nucleotides read TGTGCCAGCTCACCAGCCGGGACAGGGATTGAAAAACTGTTTTTT.

The chain is built from TRBV11-2 and TRBJ1-2; D possibly corresponds to TRBD1 (5 bases). The V and J ends lost 7 bases and 2 bases respectively, with 14 bases between them. This CDR3 comprises 14 residues. The V gene's germline CDR1 is SGHAT and CDR2 FQNNGV. CDR3 in amino acids: CASTFGGSNYGYTF. In DNA form, the CDR3 reads TGTGCCAGCACCTTCGGGGGTTCCAACTATGGCTACACCTTC. The complete variable domain, with remaining parts taken from reference TRBV11-2 and TRBJ1-2, reads EAGVAQSPRYKIIEKRQSVAFWCNPISGHATLYWYQQILGQGPKLLIQFQNNGVVDDSQLPKDRFSAERLKGVDSTLKIQPAKLEDSAVYLCASTFGGSNYGYTFGSGTRLTVV.

This clone is a singleton in its sample. The chain employs TRBV5-1 and TRBJ1-1; D unresolved. Germline CDR1 is SGHRS and CDR2 is YFSETQ. CDR3 size: 14 residues. The V end was cut by 0 bases, the J end by 3 bases, with 9 bases between. The CDR3 DNA follows: TGCGCCAGCAGCTTGGGGACTCATGACACTGAAGCTTTCTTT. As protein: CASSLGTHDTEAFF. The entire variable domain, with the rest obtained from reference TRBV5-1 and TRBJ1-1, is as follows: KAGVTQTPRYLIKTRGQQVTLSCSPISGHRSVSWYQQTPGQGLQFLFEYFSETQRNKGNFPGRFSGRQFSNSRSEMNVSTLELGDSALYLCASSLGTHDTEAFFGQGTRLTVV.

This clone has a handful of counts. The chain carries TRBV6-5 and TRBJ2-7; TRBD2 might be the D (6 bases). The CDR3 consists of 15 residues. The V end was cut by 0 bases, the J end by 6 bases, with 15 bases between. CDR1 and CDR2 (germline): MNHEY, SVGAGI. The DNA for the CDR3 is TGTGCCAGCAGTTACTCGGGCCTCCCCGGGGGCGAGCAGTACTTC. This encodes CASSYSGLPGGEQYF.

The rearrangement uses TRBV6-2 or TRBV6-3 and TRBJ2-1; D is possibly TRBD1 (5 bases). In germline, CDR1 is MNHEY, CDR2 SVGEGT. The CDR3 loop spans 13 amino acids. V lost 2 bases to trimming and J lost 10 bases, with 12 bases between them. Written as DNA, the CDR3 is TGTGCCAGCAGTTACACCAGGGCAACCGAGCAGTTCTTC. Encoded protein: CASSYTRATEQFF.

J is TRBJ2-7 and V is TRBV9, with no clear D. Germline V gene sequence: CDR1 SGDLS, CDR2 YYNGEE. This CDR3 region has 13 residues. Trimming pared 1 base from V and 1 base from J, leaving 6 bases between. CDR3 in DNA: TGTGCCAGCAGCGTATCCCCGTCCTACGAGCAGTACTTC. Its translation is CASSVSPSYEQYF.

The rearrangement joins TRBV9 to TRBJ1-4, with D tentatively TRBD1 (5 bases). Trimming stripped 0 bases from V and 11 bases from J, with 20 bases between. The germline V gene encodes CDR1 SGDLS and CDR2 YYNGEE. The CDR3 contains 16 residues. The CDR3 loop is CASSVVPRDGDGKLFF. The DNA for the CDR3 is TGTGCCAGCAGCGTAGTCCCCAGGGATGGAGATGGCAAACTGTTTTTT.

The V gene is TRBV28, the J gene TRBJ1-1; D uncertain. The V gene lost 6 bases and the J gene lost 7 bases, with 12 bases spanning the gap. CDR3 length: 12 amino acids. The germline CDR1 and CDR2 sequences are MDHEN and SYDVKM. CDR3 nucleotide sequence: TGTGCCAGCAGGACCTCGGGTAATGAAGCTTTCTTT. Residues: CASRTSGNEAFF.

The chain employs TRBV7-8 and TRBJ1-1; no clear D gene. CDR3 length equals 12 residues. CDR1 SGHVS and CDR2 FQNEAQ come from the germline V gene. The V gene lost 3 bases and the J gene lost 6 bases, with 8 bases spanning the gap. The CDR3 loop is CASSFPKSEAFF. The CDR3 region has the DNA TGTGCCAGCAGCTTCCCTAAATCTGAAGCTTTCTTT.

This clone appeared a single time. The chain has TRBV5-1 and TRBJ2-3; 7 bases align to TRBD2. V shed 7 bases and J 3 bases; nucleotides not matched to a gene: 8. CDR1 and CDR2 from the germline V gene are SGHRS and YFSETQ. This CDR3 comprises 14 residues. CDR3 in DNA: TGCGCCAGCTTTCTTGCGGGAGCTACAGATACGCAGTATTTT. Amino acid sequence: CASFLAGATDTQYF.

The rearrangement joins TRBV13 to TRBJ2-3; tentatively, D is TRBD2 (6 bases). CDR1 and CDR2 (germline): PRHDT, FYEKMQ (reference sequence). Trimming removed 3 bases at V and 3 bases at J, with 13 bases between. The CDR3 runs 15 residues. In DNA form, the CDR3 reads TGTGCCAGCAGCTTTGGGGGGATGTCGACAGATACGCAGTATTTT. Protein sequence: CASSFGGMSTDTQYF.

J is TRBJ1-2 and V is TRBV28; D ambiguous. The CDR3 spans 13 residues. Germline CDR1 MDHEN, CDR2 SYDVKM. V lost 7 bases and J 3 bases, leaving 12 bases between the germline ends. CDR3 region: CASTPRRDYGYTF. CDR3 bases: TGTGCCAGCACCCCAAGGAGAGACTATGGCTACACCTTC.

The chain uses TRBV5-1 and TRBJ2-7, with D possibly matching TRBD1 (6 bases). Germline CDR1 reads SGHRS; CDR2 reads YFSETQ. This CDR3 has 13 residues. Trimming took off 7 bases at V and 0 bases at J, with 11 bases between the two ends. The CDR3 region is CASRWDTSYEQYF. The CDR3, as DNA: TGCGCCAGCCGCTGGGACACCTCCTACGAGCAGTACTTC.

The chain links TRBV28 to TRBJ1-4, with TRBD1 as a possible D gene (5 bases). CDR1 is MDHEN, CDR2 SYDVKM, per germline. This CDR3 comprises 15 residues. Trimming removed 5 bases from V and 8 bases from J, with 18 bases in between. Here the CDR3 reads CASSPLAGVGEKLFF. The CDR3 nucleotides read TGTGCCAGCAGTCCCCTTGCGGGGGTGGGAGAAAAACTGTTTTTT. The full variable domain, completed using reference TRBV28 and TRBJ1-4, is DVKVTQSSRYLVKRTGEKVFLECVQDMDHENMFWYRQDPGLGLRLIYFSYDVKMKEKGDIPEGYSVSREKKERFSLILESASTNQTSMYLCASSPLAGVGEKLFFGSGTQLSVL.

J is TRBJ2-3 and V is TRBV18; TRBD2 matches at 9 bases. Losses at the gene ends were 4 bases for V and 5 bases for J; bases not matched to a gene: 7. The CDR3 extends over 15 amino acids. Germline V CDR1 and CDR2: KGHSH, LQKENI. The CDR3 sequence: CASSLSAGGKDTQYF. The DNA of the CDR3 is TGTGCCAGCTCACTTTCGGCGGGGGGGAAAGATACGCAGTATTTT. Full variable domain (outside the CDR3, taken from reference TRBV18 and TRBJ2-3): NAGVMQNPRHLVRRRGQEARLRCSPMKGHSHVYWYRQLPEEGLKFMVYLQKENIIDESGMPKERFSAEFPKEGPSILRIQQVVRGDSAAYFCASSLSAGGKDTQYFGPGTRLTVL.

This clone has more than one count but fewer than ten. The chain uses TRBV4-2 and TRBJ1-2; 11 nucleotides line up with TRBD1. V lost 3 bases and J lost 6; bases outside the gene matches: 3. Germline CDR1 and CDR2: LGHNA and YNFKEQ. CDR3 length: 14 residues. The CDR3 coding sequence is TGTGCCAGCAGCCAGGCGGGACAGGGGGATGGCTACACCTTC. Protein: CASSQAGQGDGYTF.

The J gene is TRBJ1-1, the V gene TRBV19; D is perhaps TRBD1 (6 bases). CDR3 length equals 15 residues. Between the trimmed V and J ends, which lost 5 bases and 4 bases, there was a span of 17 bases. Germline CDR1 and CDR2: LNHDA and SQIVND (reference sequence). In DNA form, the CDR3 reads TGTGCCAGTAGTTCCCGGCGCAGGGGTGGCACTGAAGCTTTCTTT. It specifies CASSSRRRGGTEAFF.

The rearrangement joins TRBV15 to TRBJ2-1; 9 bases agree with TRBD2. Germline V gene lookup returns CDR1 LNHNV and CDR2 YYDKDF (reference sequence). The CDR3 contains 15 residues. J lost 8 bases, V lost 1 base, and 6 bases had no gene match. Here the CDR3 reads CATSRVSGGPDEQFF. In DNA, the CDR3 is TGTGCCACCAGCAGAGTCAGCGGGGGGCCCGATGAGCAGTTCTTC.

This clone has just one count. The V call is TRBV5-6, the J call TRBJ2-1; D might be TRBD2 (6 bases). The CDR3 length is 12 residues. The germline V and J ends were trimmed by 3 bases and 13 bases, with 14 bases remaining between them. Germline assignment: CDR1 SGHDT and CDR2 YYEEEE. The chain's CDR3 is CASSYGRLDQFF. DNA for the CDR3: TGTGCCAGCAGCTACGGCAGACTAGACCAGTTCTTC.

This clone was recorded only once. The chain has TRBV28 and TRBJ2-3; 7 bases are shared with TRBD2. J was trimmed by 4 bases and V by 6 bases; bases with no gene match: 16. Germline CDR1 and CDR2: MDHEN and SYDVKM. The CDR3 length is 17 residues. This CDR3 reads CASSALVGGIPPDTQYF. CDR3 nucleotide sequence: TGTGCCAGCAGCGCCCTGGTGGGAGGGATTCCCCCAGATACGCAGTATTTT. Full variable domain (remainder filled in from reference TRBV28 and TRBJ2-3): DVKVTQSSRYLVKRTGEKVFLECVQDMDHENMFWYRQDPGLGLRLIYFSYDVKMKEKGDIPEGYSVSREKKERFSLILESASTNQTSMYLCASSALVGGIPPDTQYFGPGTRLTVL.

The genes are TRBV6-5 and TRBJ1-5; a weak D match, TRBD1 (6 bases). Germline V CDR1 and CDR2: MNHEY, SVGAGI. The CDR3 has 14 amino acids. V was pared by 7 bases and J by 8 bases, with 18 bases between. The CDR3 nucleotides are TGTGCCAGCAAAGAAGGGCCTTCAGGGGAGCCCCAGCATTTT. Translation: CASKEGPSGEPQHF.

The J gene is TRBJ1-2, the V gene TRBV30; D uncertain. The CDR3 is 13 amino acids. V shed 2 bases and J shed 3 bases, with 10 bases lying between them. Germline assignment: CDR1 GTSNPN and CDR2 SVGIG (reference sequence). DNA of the CDR3: TGTGCCTGGAGTTTGAATGTAGACTATGGCTACACCTTC. Its translation is CAWSLNVDYGYTF.

This clone was counted only a few times. The chain has TRBV7-9 and TRBJ2-5, with TRBD1 identical over 8 bases. Trimming took 4 bases from V and 2 from J; bases not matched to a gene: 6. This CDR3 is built from 15 residues. Germline lookup yields CDR1 SEHNR and CDR2 FQNEAQ (reference sequence). CDR3 sequence: CASSSRTGQQETQYF. CDR3 nucleotide sequence: TGTGCCAGCAGCTCGAGGACAGGGCAACAAGAGACCCAGTACTTC.